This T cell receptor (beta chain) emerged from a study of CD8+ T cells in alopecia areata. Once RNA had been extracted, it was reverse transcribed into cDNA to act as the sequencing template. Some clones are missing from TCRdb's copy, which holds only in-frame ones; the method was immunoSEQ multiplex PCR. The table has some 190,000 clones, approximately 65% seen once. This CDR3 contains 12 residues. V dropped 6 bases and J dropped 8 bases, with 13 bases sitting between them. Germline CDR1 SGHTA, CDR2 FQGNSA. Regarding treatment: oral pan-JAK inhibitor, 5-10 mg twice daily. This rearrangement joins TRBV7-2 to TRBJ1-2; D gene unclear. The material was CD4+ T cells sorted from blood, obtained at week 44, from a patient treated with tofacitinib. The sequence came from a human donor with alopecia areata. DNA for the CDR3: TGTGCCAGCAGTTCAGACGGGTACGGCTACACCTTC. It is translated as CASSSDGYGYTF.